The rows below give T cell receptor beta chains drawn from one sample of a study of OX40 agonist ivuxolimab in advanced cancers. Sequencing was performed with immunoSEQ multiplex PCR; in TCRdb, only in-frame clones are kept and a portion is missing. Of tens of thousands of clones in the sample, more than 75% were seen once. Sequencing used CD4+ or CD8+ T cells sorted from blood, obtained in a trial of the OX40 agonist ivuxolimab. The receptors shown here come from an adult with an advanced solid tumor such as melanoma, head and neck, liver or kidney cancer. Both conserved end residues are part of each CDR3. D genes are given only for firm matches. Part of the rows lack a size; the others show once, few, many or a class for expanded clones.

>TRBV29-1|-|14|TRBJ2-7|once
CSAWTPLHSYEQYF
TGCAGCGCCTGGACGCCTCTACACTCCTACGAGCAGTACTTC
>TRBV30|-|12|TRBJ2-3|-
CAWRGSADTQYF
TGTGCCTGGAGGGGGTCCGCAGATACGCAGTATTTT
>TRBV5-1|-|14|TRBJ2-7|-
CASSLSGTSYEQYF
TGCGCCAGCAGCTTATCTGGTACTTCCTACGAGCAGTACTTC
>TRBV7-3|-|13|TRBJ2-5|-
CASSLEGRQTQYF
TGTGCCAGCAGCTTAGAAGGGCGGCAGACCCAGTACTTC
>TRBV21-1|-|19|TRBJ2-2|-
CASSKERDLGLAYTGELFF
TGTGCCAGCAGCAAAGAGAGGGATTTAGGACTAGCCTACACCGGGGAGCTGTTTTTT
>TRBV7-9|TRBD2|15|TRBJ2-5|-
CASSLVTSGRETQYF
TGTGCCAGCAGCTTAGTTACTAGCGGGAGAGAGACCCAGTACTTC
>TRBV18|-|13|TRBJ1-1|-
CASSPTVNTEAFF
TGTGCCAGCTCACCGACAGTGAACACTGAAGCTTTCTTT
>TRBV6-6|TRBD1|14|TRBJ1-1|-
CASLKGQGQWVAFF
TGTGCCAGTTTAAAGGGACAGGGTCAATGGGTAGCTTTCTTT
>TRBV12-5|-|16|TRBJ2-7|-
CASGLPSGRSSYEQYF
TGTGCTAGTGGTTTGCCCTCAGGGAGGAGCTCCTACGAGCAGTACTTC
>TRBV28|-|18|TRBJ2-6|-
CASSPQKGLATGANVLTF
TGTGCCAGCAGTCCCCAGAAGGGGCTGGCAACTGGGGCCAACGTCCTGACTTTC
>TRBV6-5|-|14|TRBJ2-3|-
CASRVDTGPDTQYF
TGTGCCAGCAGAGTAGACACAGGCCCCGATACGCAGTATTTT
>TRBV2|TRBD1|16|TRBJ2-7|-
CASSAQGTGAIYEQYF
TGTGCCAGCAGTGCCCAAGGGACAGGAGCTATCTACGAGCAGTACTTC